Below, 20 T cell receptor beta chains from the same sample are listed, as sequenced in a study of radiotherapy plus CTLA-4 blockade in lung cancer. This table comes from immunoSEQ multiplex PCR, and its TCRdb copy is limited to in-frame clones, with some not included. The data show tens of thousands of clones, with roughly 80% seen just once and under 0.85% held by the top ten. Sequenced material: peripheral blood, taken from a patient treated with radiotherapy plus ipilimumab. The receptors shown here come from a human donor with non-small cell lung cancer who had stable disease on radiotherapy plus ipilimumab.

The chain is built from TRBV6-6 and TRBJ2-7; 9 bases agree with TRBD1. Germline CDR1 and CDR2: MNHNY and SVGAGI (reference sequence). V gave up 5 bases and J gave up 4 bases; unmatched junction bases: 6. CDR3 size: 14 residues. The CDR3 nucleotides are TGTGCCAGCAGTGACACAGGGGGCGGGTACGAGCAGTACTTC. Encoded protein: CASSDTGGGYEQYF.

DNA for the CDR3: TGCGCCAGCAGCTTGGCCCCGGGTACCAACTATGGCTACACCTTC. Its translation is CASSLAPGTNYGYTF. The chain employs TRBV5-1 and TRBJ1-2, with D unclear. CDR3 size: 15 residues. Deletions cut 0 bases from V and 2 bases from J, with 11 bases between. Germline V CDR1 and CDR2: SGHRS, YFSETQ.

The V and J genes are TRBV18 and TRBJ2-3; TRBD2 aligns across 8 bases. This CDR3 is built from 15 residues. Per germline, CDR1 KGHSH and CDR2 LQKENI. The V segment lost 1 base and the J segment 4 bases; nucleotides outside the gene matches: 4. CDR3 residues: CASSPRAGGPDTQYF. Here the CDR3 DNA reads TGTGCCAGCTCACCACGCGCGGGGGGACCAGATACGCAGTATTTT. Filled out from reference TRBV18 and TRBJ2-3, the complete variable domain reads NAGVMQNPRHLVRRRGQEARLRCSPMKGHSHVYWYRQLPEEGLKFMVYLQKENIIDESGMPKERFSAEFPKEGPSILRIQQVVRGDSAAYFCASSPRAGGPDTQYFGPGTRLTVL.

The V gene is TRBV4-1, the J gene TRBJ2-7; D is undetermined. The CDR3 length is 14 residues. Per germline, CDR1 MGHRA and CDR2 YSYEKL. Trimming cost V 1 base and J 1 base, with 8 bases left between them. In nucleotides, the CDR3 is TGCGCCAGCAGCCAAGGAACCGCTTCCTACGAGCAGTACTTC. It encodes CASSQGTASYEQYF.

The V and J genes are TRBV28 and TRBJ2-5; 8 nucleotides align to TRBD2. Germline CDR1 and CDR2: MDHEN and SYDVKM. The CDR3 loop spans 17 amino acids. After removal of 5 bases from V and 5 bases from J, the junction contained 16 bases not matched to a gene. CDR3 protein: CASSREGLAGKRETQYF. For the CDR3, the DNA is TGTGCCAGCAGTAGGGAAGGGTTAGCGGGAAAAAGGGAGACCCAGTACTTC. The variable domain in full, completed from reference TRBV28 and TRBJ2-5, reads DVKVTQSSRYLVKRTGEKVFLECVQDMDHENMFWYRQDPGLGLRLIYFSYDVKMKEKGDIPEGYSVSREKKERFSLILESASTNQTSMYLCASSREGLAGKRETQYFGPGTRLLVL.

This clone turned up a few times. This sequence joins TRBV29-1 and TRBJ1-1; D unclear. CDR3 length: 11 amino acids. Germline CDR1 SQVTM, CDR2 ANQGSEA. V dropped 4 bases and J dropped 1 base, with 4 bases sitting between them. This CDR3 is CSVGKNTEAFF. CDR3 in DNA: TGCAGCGTTGGGAAGAACACTGAAGCTTTCTTT.

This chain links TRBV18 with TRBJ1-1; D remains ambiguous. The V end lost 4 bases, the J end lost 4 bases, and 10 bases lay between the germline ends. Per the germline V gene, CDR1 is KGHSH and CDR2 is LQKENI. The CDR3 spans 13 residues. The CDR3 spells CASSRKGGTEAFF. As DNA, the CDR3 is TGTGCCAGCTCACGAAAGGGTGGCACTGAAGCTTTCTTT.

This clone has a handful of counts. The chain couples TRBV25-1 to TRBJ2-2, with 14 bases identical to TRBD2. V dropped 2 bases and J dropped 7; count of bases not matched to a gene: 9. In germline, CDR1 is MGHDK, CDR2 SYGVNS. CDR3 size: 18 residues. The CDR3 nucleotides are TGTGCCAGCAGTGAAGTTGCGGGACTAGCGGGAGCAGTCGGGGAGCTGTTTTTT. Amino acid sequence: CASSEVAGLAGAVGELFF.

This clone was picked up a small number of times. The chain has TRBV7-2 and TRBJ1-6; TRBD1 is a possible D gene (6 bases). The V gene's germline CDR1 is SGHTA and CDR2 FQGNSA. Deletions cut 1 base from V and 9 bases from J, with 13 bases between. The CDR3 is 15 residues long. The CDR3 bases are TGTGCCAGCAGCTTAGATGGGGGCGCCGCTTCACCCCTCCACTTT. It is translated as CASSLDGGAASPLHF.

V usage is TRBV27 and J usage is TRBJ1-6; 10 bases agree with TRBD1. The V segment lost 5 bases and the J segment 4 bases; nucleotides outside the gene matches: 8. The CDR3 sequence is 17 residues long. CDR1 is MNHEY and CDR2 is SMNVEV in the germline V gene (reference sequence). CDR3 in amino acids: CASSPGTGVSYNSPLHF. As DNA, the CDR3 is TGTGCCAGCAGTCCGGGGACAGGGGTGTCGTATAATTCACCCCTCCACTTT.

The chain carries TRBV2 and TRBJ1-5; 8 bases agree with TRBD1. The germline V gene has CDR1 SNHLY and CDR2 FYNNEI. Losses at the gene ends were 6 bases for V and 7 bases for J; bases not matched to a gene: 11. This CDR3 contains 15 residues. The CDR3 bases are TGTGCCAGCAGAAGGGACAGGCAACAAGGACAGCCCCAGCATTTT. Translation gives CASRRDRQQGQPQHF.

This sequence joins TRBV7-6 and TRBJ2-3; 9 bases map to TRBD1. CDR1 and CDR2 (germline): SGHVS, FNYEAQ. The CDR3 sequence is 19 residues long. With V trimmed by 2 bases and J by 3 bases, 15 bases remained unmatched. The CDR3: CASSLRWATLQGATDTQYF. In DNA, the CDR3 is TGTGCCAGCAGCTTAAGGTGGGCCACTTTACAGGGGGCTACAGATACGCAGTATTTT.

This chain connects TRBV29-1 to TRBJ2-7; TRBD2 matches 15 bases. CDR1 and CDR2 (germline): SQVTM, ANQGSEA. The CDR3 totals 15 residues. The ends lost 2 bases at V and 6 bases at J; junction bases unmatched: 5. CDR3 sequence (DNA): TGCAGCGTTGAAAGGACTAGCGGGAGGGCTTCCGAGCAGTACTTC. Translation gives CSVERTSGRASEQYF.

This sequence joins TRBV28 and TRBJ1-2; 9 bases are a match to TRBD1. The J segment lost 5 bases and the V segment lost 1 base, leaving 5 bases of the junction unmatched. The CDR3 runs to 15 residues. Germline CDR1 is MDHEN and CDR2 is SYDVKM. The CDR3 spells CASSLFTGGAYGYTF. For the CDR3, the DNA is TGTGCCAGCAGTTTATTTACAGGGGGCGCGTATGGCTACACCTTC.

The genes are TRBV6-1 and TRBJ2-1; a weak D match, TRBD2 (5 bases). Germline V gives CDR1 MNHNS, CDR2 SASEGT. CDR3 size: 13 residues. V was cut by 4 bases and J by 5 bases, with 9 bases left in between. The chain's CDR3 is CASSGGQNNEQFF. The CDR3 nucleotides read TGTGCCAGCAGTGGAGGGCAGAACAATGAGCAGTTCTTC.

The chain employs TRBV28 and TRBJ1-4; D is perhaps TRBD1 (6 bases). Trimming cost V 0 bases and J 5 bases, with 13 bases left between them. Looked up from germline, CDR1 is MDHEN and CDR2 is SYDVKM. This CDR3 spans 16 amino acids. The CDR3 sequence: CASSLWVRGVNEKLFF. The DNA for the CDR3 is TGTGCCAGCAGTTTATGGGTCAGGGGAGTAAATGAAAAACTGTTTTTT. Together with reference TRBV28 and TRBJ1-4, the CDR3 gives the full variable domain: DVKVTQSSRYLVKRTGEKVFLECVQDMDHENMFWYRQDPGLGLRLIYFSYDVKMKEKGDIPEGYSVSREKKERFSLILESASTNQTSMYLCASSLWVRGVNEKLFFGSGTQLSVL.

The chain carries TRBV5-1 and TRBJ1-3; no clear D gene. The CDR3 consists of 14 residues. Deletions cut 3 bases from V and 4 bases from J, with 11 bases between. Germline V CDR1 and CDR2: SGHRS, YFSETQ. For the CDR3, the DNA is TGCGCCAGCAGCTCCACTGGTCTCGGAAACACCATATATTTT. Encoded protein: CASSSTGLGNTIYF.

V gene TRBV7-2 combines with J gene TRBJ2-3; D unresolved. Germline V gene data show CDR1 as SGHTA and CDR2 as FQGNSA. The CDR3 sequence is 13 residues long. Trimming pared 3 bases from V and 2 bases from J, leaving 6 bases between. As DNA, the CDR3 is TGTGCCAGCAGCTTCGTCATCACAGATACGCAGTATTTT. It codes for CASSFVITDTQYF.

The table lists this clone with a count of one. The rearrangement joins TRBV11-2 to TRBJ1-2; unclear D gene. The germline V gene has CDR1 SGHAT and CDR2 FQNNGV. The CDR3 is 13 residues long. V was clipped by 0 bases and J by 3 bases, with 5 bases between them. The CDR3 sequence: CASSLDPDYGYTF. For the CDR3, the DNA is TGTGCCAGCAGCTTAGATCCAGACTATGGCTACACCTTC.

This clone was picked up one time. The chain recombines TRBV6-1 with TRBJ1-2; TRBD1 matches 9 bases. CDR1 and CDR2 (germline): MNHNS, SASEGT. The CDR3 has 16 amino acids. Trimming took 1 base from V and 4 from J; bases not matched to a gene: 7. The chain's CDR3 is CASSEGHRGRGYGYTF. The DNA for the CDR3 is TGTGCCAGCAGTGAAGGCCACAGGGGGCGCGGCTATGGCTACACCTTC.